The 32 T cell receptor beta chains in this list originate from one sample, sequenced in a study of neoadjuvant anti-PD-1 for oral cavity cancer. Time point reported: after neoadjuvant nivolumab, at surgical resection. Profiling relied on immunoSEQ multiplex PCR, and the TCRdb table lists in-frame clones only, not all of them. The repertoire holds approximately 13,000 clones, with 75% to 85% as singletons. Sample: PBMCs, taken after nivolumab (anti-PD-1) treatment. These receptor sequences come from a person between 40 and 80 years old with oral cavity squamous cell carcinoma.

The chain couples TRBV6-1 to TRBJ2-5; D remains unclear. V was shortened by 0 bases and J by 5 bases, with 1 base between the two germline ends. The CDR3 is 11 amino acids. Germline CDR1 and CDR2: MNHNS and SASEGT. The CDR3 is CASSEAETQYF. The CDR3, as DNA: TGTGCCAGCAGTGAAGCGGAGACCCAGTACTTC.

The chain links TRBV6-4 to TRBJ1-2; D is undetermined. Germline CDR1 MRHNA, CDR2 SNTAGT. The V end lost 6 bases, the J end lost 8 bases, and 10 bases lay between the germline ends. The CDR3 extends over 11 amino acids. The CDR3 region has the DNA TGTGCCAGCAGGTCGGCTGGCGGCTACACCTTC. Translation: CASRSAGGYTF.

The chain joins TRBV5-1 to TRBJ2-3; D is uncertain. The CDR3 runs 13 residues. CDR1 is SGHRS, CDR2 YFSETQ, per germline. Trimming left V 6 bases short and J 2 bases short, with 10 bases between. CDR3 coding DNA: TGCGCCAGCAACGTCGGAAACACAGATACGCAGTATTTT. Its protein product is CASNVGNTDTQYF.

This clone has more than one count but fewer than ten. This chain links TRBV27 with TRBJ1-5, with 7 bases that match TRBD1. Per the germline V gene, CDR1 is MNHEY and CDR2 is SMNVEV (reference sequence). CDR3 length: 15 amino acids. The V and J ends lost 5 bases and 3 bases, in that order; junction bases with no gene match: 7. CDR3 DNA: TGTGCCAGCAGTCTGAACAGGGGACTCAATCAGCCCCAGCATTTT. It yields the protein CASSLNRGLNQPQHF.

This clone appeared once. The chain is built from TRBV6-5 and TRBJ2-5; TRBD2 might be the D (6 bases). V lost 10 bases, J lost 1 base, and 13 bases lay in between. The CDR3 sequence is 13 residues long. In germline, CDR1 is MNHEY, CDR2 SVGAGI. The DNA of the CDR3 is TGTGCCACCGGGGCGGGATTCCAAGAGACCCAGTACTTC. It specifies CATGAGFQETQYF.

The chain recombines TRBV30 with TRBJ1-2; maybe TRBD1 (5 bases). The V end lost 3 bases, the J end lost 4 bases, and 12 bases lay between the germline ends. In germline, CDR1 is GTSNPN, CDR2 SVGIG (reference sequence). The CDR3 covers 13 residues. CDR3 in amino acids: CAWSGTFGYGYTF. CDR3 bases: TGTGCCTGGAGCGGGACCTTCGGCTATGGCTACACCTTC.

The gene calls are TRBV29-1 and TRBJ2-2, with D perhaps matching TRBD1 (5 bases). The CDR3 runs to 13 residues. CDR1 is SQVTM and CDR2 is ANQGSEA in the germline V gene. CDR3: CTIGQGATGELFF. The CDR3 DNA follows: TGCACCATCGGTCAAGGGGCCACCGGGGAGCTGTTTTTT.

Concerning this clone itself: An end of the junction does not agree with germline; a read error may underlie this. This sequence joins TRBV19 and TRBJ1-1; 10 nucleotides line up with TRBD1. The CDR3 covers 14 residues. The germline V gene encodes CDR1 LNHDA and CDR2 SQIVND (reference sequence). Here the CDR3 DNA reads TGTGCCAGTAGTTCGGGACAGGGGAACGCTGAAGCTTTCTTT. It specifies CASSSGQGNAEAFF. Looking up the rest from reference TRBV19 and TRBJ1-1 gives the full variable domain: DGGITQSPKYLFRKEGQNVTLSCEQNLNHDAMYWYRQDPGQGLRLIYYSQIVNDFQKGDIAEGYSVSREKKESFPLTVTSAQKNPTAFYLCASSSGQGNAEAFFGQGTRLTVV.

The chain couples TRBV19 to TRBJ2-2; D perhaps matches TRBD1 (5 bases). V dropped 3 bases and J dropped 3 bases, with 11 bases sitting between them. The germline V gene has CDR1 LNHDA and CDR2 SQIVND (reference sequence). The CDR3 is 15 amino acids. The DNA for the CDR3 is TGTGCCAGTAGTATTCTAGGGGTCGACACCGGGGAGCTGTTTTTT. Protein product: CASSILGVDTGELFF. Full variable domain (remainder filled in from reference TRBV19 and TRBJ2-2): DGGITQSPKYLFRKEGQNVTLSCEQNLNHDAMYWYRQDPGQGLRLIYYSQIVNDFQKGDIAEGYSVSREKKESFPLTVTSAQKNPTAFYLCASSILGVDTGELFFGEGSRLTVL.

The chain combines TRBV5-8 with TRBJ1-1; D ambiguous. Germline lookup yields CDR1 SGHTS and CDR2 YDEGEE. The CDR3 is 15 amino acids. The V and J ends lost 5 bases and 1 base respectively, with 15 bases between them. CDR3 bases: TGTGCCAGCAGTTCGTACCATAGGCAGAACACTGAAGCTTTCTTT. Encoded protein: CASSSYHRQNTEAFF.

The chain is built from TRBV9 and TRBJ2-3; TRBD2 agrees at 10 bases. The V segment lost 0 bases and the J segment 0 bases; nucleotides outside the gene matches: 7. Germline lookup yields CDR1 SGDLS and CDR2 YYNGEE. The CDR3 sequence is 18 residues long. The DNA for the CDR3 is TGTGCCAGCAGCGTAGGGACTAGCGGTCGCGCTAGCACAGATACGCAGTATTTT. Its translation is CASSVGTSGRASTDTQYF.

This clone was seen just once. The V call is TRBV29-1, the J call TRBJ1-1; D not resolved. Germline lookup yields CDR1 SQVTM and CDR2 ANQGSEA. V dropped 8 bases and J dropped 4 bases, with 11 bases sitting between them. The CDR3 sequence is 11 residues long. The CDR3 DNA sequence: TGCAGCTATCCTTCGGGCACTGAAGCTTTCTTT. Translated, it gives CSYPSGTEAFF. Combining the CDR3 with reference TRBV29-1 and TRBJ1-1 gives the whole variable domain SAVISQKPSRDICQRGTSLTIQCQVDSQVTMMFWYRQQPGQSLTLIATANQGSEATYESGFVIDKFPISRPNLTFSTLTVSNMSPEDSSIYLCSYPSGTEAFFGQGTRLTVV.

This chain uses TRBV28 with TRBJ2-7, with a possible D match to TRBD2 (6 bases). Germline loops: CDR1 MDHEN, CDR2 SYDVKM. Trimming left V 5 bases short and J 3 bases short, with 17 bases between. This CDR3 is built from 15 residues. In DNA form, the CDR3 reads TGTGCCAGCAGTCCCGTAGGCGGGGTGGGCTACGAGCAGTACTTC. Amino acids: CASSPVGGVGYEQYF.

The rearrangement uses TRBV15 and TRBJ2-5; D not resolved. Germline assignment: CDR1 LNHNV and CDR2 YYDKDF (reference sequence). This CDR3 is 13 amino acids long. Deletions cut 3 bases from V and 2 bases from J, with 7 bases between. CDR3 region: CATSRERQETQYF. The CDR3 DNA is TGTGCCACCAGCAGGGAACGACAAGAGACCCAGTACTTC.

The CDR3 region is CAWNDIRGWNNEQYF. CDR3 in DNA: TGTGCCTGGAATGACATCCGAGGGTGGAACAACGAGCAGTACTTC. J is TRBJ2-7 and V is TRBV30, with TRBD2 as a possible D gene (5 bases). Trimming took off 4 bases at V and 5 bases at J, with 21 bases between the two ends. Germline-derived CDR1 and CDR2 are GTSNPN and SVGIG (reference sequence). The CDR3 is 15 residues long.

This clone was picked up one time. This rearrangement joins TRBV28 to TRBJ2-5; 7 bases align to TRBD2. The germline CDR1 and CDR2 sequences are MDHEN and SYDVKM. The CDR3 is 17 residues long. The trim removed 7 bases at V and 4 bases at J, leaving 18 bases unmatched. Here the CDR3 DNA reads TGTGCCAGCAAGGGCACCCGAGGGGAGGGGTATTTAGAGACCCAGTACTTC. Its protein is CASKGTRGEGYLETQYF.

The CDR3, as DNA: TGTGCCAGCGGACCCAAAGCCAGGCTGGGCTACGAGCAGTACTTC. It translates to CASGPKARLGYEQYF. The chain is built from TRBV7-9 and TRBJ2-7; D is ambiguous. Germline V CDR1 and CDR2: SEHNR, FQNEAQ (reference sequence). The CDR3 totals 15 residues. Trimming left V 8 bases short and J 3 bases short, with 20 bases between.

V is TRBV7-9 and J is TRBJ2-4; D is possibly TRBD1 or TRBD2 (5 bases each). Trimming shortened V by 5 bases and J by 0 bases, and 17 bases separated the two germline ends. The CDR3 has 17 amino acids. Germline loops: CDR1 SEHNR, CDR2 FQNEAQ (reference sequence). The CDR3 protein is CASSQTPGPLAKNIQYF. CDR3 nucleotides: TGTGCCAGCAGCCAAACACCGGGACCCTTAGCCAAAAACATTCAGTACTTC.

The rearrangement uses TRBV6-5 and TRBJ2-7; perhaps TRBD1 as D (6 bases). This CDR3 has 11 amino acids. V lost 7 bases, J lost 7 bases, and 11 bases lay in between. Germline V CDR1 and CDR2: MNHEY, SVGAGI. The CDR3 is CASTQGQEQYF. DNA for the CDR3: TGTGCCAGCACCCAAGGACAGGAGCAGTACTTC.

This clone was counted once. The chain carries TRBV27 and TRBJ2-6, with D uncertain. Trimming cost V 4 bases and J 0 bases, with 4 bases left between them. There are 14 residues in the CDR3. The germline V gene encodes CDR1 MNHEY and CDR2 SMNVEV (reference sequence). CDR3 sequence: CASSSSSGANVLTF. In DNA, the CDR3 is TGTGCCAGCAGTTCCAGCTCTGGGGCCAACGTCCTGACTTTC.

The chain has TRBV4-1 and TRBJ2-1; D is perhaps TRBD2 (5 bases). Trimming cost V 6 bases and J 4 bases, with 19 bases left between them. The CDR3 has 16 amino acids. CDR1 and CDR2 from the germline V gene are MGHRA and YSYEKL. The CDR3 DNA follows: TGCGCCAGCAGGGTCAGGACTTTCAGTCTTTACAATGAGCAGTTCTTC. Translation gives CASRVRTFSLYNEQFF.

The chain uses TRBV6-6 and TRBJ1-5; TRBD1 matches at 9 bases. Germline assignment: CDR1 MNHNY and CDR2 SVGAGI (reference sequence). J lost 7 bases, V lost 4 bases, and 11 bases had no gene match. The CDR3 totals 16 residues. This CDR3 is CASSSPRRTGEQPQHF. The CDR3 DNA is TGTGCCAGCAGTTCCCCGCGGAGGACAGGGGAACAGCCCCAGCATTTT.

The J gene is TRBJ1-5, the V gene TRBV2, with a tentative D call TRBD1 (6 bases). Germline V gives CDR1 SNHLY, CDR2 FYNNEI. V was pared by 6 bases and J by 4 bases, with 13 bases between. The CDR3 loop spans 14 amino acids. The CDR3: CASSQGQPNQPQHF. The CDR3 bases are TGTGCCAGCAGCCAAGGACAGCCAAATCAGCCCCAGCATTTT.

This clone was detected only a few times. The rearrangement uses TRBV27 and TRBJ1-1; 7 positions agree with TRBD1. Germline V gene data show CDR1 as MNHEY and CDR2 as SMNVEV (reference sequence). The CDR3 runs to 15 residues. Trimming cost V 2 bases and J 5 bases; bases outside gene matches: 8. CDR3 in DNA: TGTGCCAGCAGTTTAGGTGTACAGGGGAGAACTGAAGCTTTCTTT. Translated: CASSLGVQGRTEAFF.

The chain joins TRBV5-1 to TRBJ1-4; 7 nucleotides agree with TRBD1. V shed 1 base, J shed 3 bases, and the junction held 0 bases outside the gene matches. The CDR3 spans 14 residues. CDR1 is SGHRS, CDR2 YFSETQ, per germline. CDR3 nucleotide sequence: TGCGCCAGCAGCTTGCAGGGGGCTAATGAAAAACTGTTTTTT. This translates into CASSLQGANEKLFF.

Only one count was recorded for this clone. V gene TRBV5-6 combines with J gene TRBJ2-7; TRBD2 matches at 10 bases. The V gene end was trimmed by 1 base and the J gene end by 5 bases; junction bases not matched to a gene: 9. The CDR3 is 16 amino acids. Per germline, CDR1 SGHDT and CDR2 YYEEEE. The CDR3 coding sequence is TGTGCCAGCAGCTTGAGCCTTCTAGCGGGAGTGGACGAGCAGTACTTC. It yields the protein CASSLSLLAGVDEQYF. The full variable domain, completed using reference TRBV5-6 and TRBJ2-7, is DAGVTQSPTHLIKTRGQQVTLRCSPKSGHDTVSWYQQALGQGPQFIFQYYEEEERQRGNFPDRFSGHQFPNYSSELNVNALLLGDSALYLCASSLSLLAGVDEQYFGPGTRLTVT.

J is TRBJ2-2 and V is TRBV5-4; tentative D call: TRBD1 (6 bases). V was pared by 6 bases and J by 1 base, with 13 bases between. The germline V gene has CDR1 SGHNT and CDR2 YYREEE (reference sequence). The CDR3 loop spans 15 amino acids. The CDR3 nucleotides are TGTGCCAGCACCTACTTGACAGGGAACACCGGGGAGCTGTTTTTT. It specifies CASTYLTGNTGELFF.

The rearrangement links TRBV28 to TRBJ1-4; TRBD1 matches 12 bases. The CDR3 has 16 amino acids. The germline CDR1 and CDR2 sequences are MDHEN and SYDVKM. The J segment lost 4 bases and the V segment lost 3 bases, leaving 3 bases of the junction unmatched. CDR3 sequence: CASSFGTGGFNEKLFF. The CDR3 nucleotides are TGTGCCAGCAGTTTCGGGACAGGGGGCTTTAATGAAAAACTGTTTTTT.

This chain connects TRBV15 to TRBJ1-5, with a possible D match to TRBD1 (5 bases). Germline V CDR1 and CDR2: LNHNV, YYDKDF (reference sequence). The CDR3 loop spans 16 amino acids. Trimming stripped 1 base from V and 2 bases from J, with 12 bases between. CDR3: CATSRGKGVGNQPQHF. CDR3 nucleotides: TGTGCCACCAGCAGAGGAAAAGGGGTAGGCAATCAGCCCCAGCATTTT.

This clone was recorded a few times. The rearrangement joins TRBV5-4 to TRBJ2-5; 10 bases line up with TRBD2. There are 15 residues in the CDR3. V trimming: 3 bases; J trimming: 5 bases; junction bases outside the gene matches: 7. The germline V gene encodes CDR1 SGHNT and CDR2 YYREEE (reference sequence). The CDR3 is CASSSELAGRETQYF. CDR3 coding DNA: TGTGCCAGCAGCTCAGAACTAGCGGGGAGGGAGACCCAGTACTTC.

The chain has TRBV29-1 and TRBJ2-7; D assignment may be TRBD1 or TRBD2 (5 bases each). Germline CDR1 SQVTM, CDR2 ANQGSEA. Trimming left V 4 bases short and J 7 bases short, with 17 bases between. The CDR3 has 13 residues. The chain's CDR3 is CSVGIGTRQEQYF. The CDR3 bases are TGCAGCGTTGGTATCGGGACCCGGCAGGAGCAGTACTTC.

This clone was seen only once. The rearrangement joins TRBV9 to TRBJ2-6; D gene uncertain. Looked up from germline, CDR1 is SGDLS and CDR2 is YYNGEE. CDR3 length: 12 amino acids. With 7 bases removed from V and 4 bases from J, the gap between germline ends came to 6 bases. The CDR3 protein is CASGKGANVLTF. DNA for the CDR3: TGTGCCAGCGGGAAAGGGGCCAACGTCCTGACTTTC.